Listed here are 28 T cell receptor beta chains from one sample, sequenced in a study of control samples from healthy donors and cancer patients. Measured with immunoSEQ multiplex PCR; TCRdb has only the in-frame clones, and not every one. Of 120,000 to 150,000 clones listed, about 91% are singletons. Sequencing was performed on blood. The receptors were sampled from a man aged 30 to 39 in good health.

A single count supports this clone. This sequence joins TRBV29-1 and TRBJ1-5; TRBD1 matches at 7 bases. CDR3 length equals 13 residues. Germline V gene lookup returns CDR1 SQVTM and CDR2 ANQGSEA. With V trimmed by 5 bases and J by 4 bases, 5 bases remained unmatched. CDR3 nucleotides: TGCAGCGTTATGACAGGGACAAATCAGCCCCAGCATTTT. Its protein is CSVMTGTNQPQHF.

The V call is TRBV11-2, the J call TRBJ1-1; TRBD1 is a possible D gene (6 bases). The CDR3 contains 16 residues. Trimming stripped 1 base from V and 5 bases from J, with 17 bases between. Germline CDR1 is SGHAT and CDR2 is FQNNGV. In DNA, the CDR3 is TGTGCCAGCAGCTTAGTGGGTTGGGGGCTGGGGACTGAAGCTTTCTTT. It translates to CASSLVGWGLGTEAFF.

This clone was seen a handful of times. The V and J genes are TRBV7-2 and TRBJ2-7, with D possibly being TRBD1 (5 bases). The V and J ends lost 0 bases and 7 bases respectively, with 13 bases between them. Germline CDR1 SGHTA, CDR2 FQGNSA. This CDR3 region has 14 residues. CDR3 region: CASSLAGLEREQYF. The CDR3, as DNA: TGTGCCAGCAGCTTAGCGGGGCTAGAGAGGGAGCAGTACTTC.

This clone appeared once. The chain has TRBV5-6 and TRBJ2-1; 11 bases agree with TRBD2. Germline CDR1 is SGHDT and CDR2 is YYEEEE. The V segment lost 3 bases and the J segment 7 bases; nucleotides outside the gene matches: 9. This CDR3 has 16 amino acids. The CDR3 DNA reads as TGTGCCAGCAGCTCGCCTTGGCGGACTAGCGGGAATGAGCAGTTCTTC. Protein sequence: CASSSPWRTSGNEQFF.

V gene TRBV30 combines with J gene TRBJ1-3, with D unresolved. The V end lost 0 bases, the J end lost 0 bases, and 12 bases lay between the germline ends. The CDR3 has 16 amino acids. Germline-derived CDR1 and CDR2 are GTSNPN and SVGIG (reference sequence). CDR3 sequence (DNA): TGTGCCTGGAGTGTACTGCCGCCGAACTCTGGAAACACCATATATTTT. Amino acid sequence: CAWSVLPPNSGNTIYF.

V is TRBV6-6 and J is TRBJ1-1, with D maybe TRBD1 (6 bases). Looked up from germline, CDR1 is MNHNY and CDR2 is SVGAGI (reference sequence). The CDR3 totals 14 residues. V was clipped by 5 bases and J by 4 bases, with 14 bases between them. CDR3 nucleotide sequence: TGTGCCAGCAGTCCTCAGGGGATCGGCACTGAAGCTTTCTTT. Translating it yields CASSPQGIGTEAFF.

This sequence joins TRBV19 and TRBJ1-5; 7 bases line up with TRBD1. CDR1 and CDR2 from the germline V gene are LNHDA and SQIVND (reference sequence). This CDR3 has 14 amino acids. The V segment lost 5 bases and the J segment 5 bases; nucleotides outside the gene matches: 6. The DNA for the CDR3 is TGTGCCAGTAGTTGGGGACAGCTGGATCAGCCCCAGCATTTT. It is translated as CASSWGQLDQPQHF. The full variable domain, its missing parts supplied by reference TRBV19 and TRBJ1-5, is DGGITQSPKYLFRKEGQNVTLSCEQNLNHDAMYWYRQDPGQGLRLIYYSQIVNDFQKGDIAEGYSVSREKKESFPLTVTSAQKNPTAFYLCASSWGQLDQPQHFGDGTRLSIL.

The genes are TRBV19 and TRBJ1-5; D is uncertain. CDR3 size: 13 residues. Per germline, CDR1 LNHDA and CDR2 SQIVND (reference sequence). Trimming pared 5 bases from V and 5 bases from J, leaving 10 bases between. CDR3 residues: CASSPGIDQPQHF. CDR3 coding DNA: TGTGCCAGTAGTCCAGGTATAGATCAGCCCCAGCATTTT.

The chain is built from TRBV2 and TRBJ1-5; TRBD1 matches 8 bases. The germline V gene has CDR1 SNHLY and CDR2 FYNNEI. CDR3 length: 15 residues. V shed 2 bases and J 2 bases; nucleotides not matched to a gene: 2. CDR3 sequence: CASSEWTGRNQPQHF. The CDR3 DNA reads TGTGCCAGCAGTGAATGGACAGGGCGCAATCAGCCCCAGCATTTT.

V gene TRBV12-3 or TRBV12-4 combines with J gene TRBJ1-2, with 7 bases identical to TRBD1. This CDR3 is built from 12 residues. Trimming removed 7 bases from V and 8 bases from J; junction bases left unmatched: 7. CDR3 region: CASTLDRSGYTF. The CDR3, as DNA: TGTGCCAGCACCTTGGACAGGTCGGGCTACACCTTC.

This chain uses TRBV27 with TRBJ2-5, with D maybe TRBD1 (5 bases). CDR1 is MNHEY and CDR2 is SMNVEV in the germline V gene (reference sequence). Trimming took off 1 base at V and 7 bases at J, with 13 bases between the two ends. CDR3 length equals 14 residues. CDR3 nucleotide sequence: TGTGCCAGCAGTTTATGGGCCAGGGAAGGGACCCAGTACTTC. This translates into CASSLWAREGTQYF.

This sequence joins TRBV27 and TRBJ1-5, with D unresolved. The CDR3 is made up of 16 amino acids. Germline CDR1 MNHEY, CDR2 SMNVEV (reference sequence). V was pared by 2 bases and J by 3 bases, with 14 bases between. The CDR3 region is CASSLIGGSVNQPQHF. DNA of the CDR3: TGTGCCAGCAGTTTAATCGGTGGCAGTGTCAATCAGCCCCAGCATTTT.

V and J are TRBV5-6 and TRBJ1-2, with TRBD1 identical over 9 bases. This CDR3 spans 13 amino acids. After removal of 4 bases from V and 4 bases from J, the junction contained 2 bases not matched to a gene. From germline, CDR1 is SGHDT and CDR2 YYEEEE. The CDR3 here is CASSRGQGYGYTF. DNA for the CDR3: TGTGCCAGCAGCCGGGGACAGGGCTATGGCTACACCTTC.

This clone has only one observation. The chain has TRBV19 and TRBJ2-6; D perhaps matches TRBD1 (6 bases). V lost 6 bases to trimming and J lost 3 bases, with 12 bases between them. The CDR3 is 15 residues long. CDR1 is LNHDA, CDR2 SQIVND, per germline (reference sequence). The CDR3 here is CASRNRVSGANVLTF. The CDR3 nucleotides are TGTGCCAGTAGAAACAGGGTTAGTGGGGCCAACGTCCTGACTTTC.

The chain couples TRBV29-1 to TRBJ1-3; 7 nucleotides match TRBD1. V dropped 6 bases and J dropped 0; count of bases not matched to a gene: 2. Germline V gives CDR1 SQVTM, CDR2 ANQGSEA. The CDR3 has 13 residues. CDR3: CSVEGASGNTIYF. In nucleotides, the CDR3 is TGCAGCGTCGAGGGGGCCTCTGGAAACACCATATATTTT.

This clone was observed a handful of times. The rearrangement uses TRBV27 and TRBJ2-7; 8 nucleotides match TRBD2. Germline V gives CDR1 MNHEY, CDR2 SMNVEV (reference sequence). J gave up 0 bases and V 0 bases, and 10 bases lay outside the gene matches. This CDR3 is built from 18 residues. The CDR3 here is CASSLSARTSRSSYEQYF. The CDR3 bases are TGTGCCAGCAGTTTATCTGCCCGGACTAGCCGTAGCTCCTACGAGCAGTACTTC.

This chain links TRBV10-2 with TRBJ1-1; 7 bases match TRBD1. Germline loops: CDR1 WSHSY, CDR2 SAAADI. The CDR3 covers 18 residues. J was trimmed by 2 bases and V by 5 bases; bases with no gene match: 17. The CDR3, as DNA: TGCGCCAGCAGTTACGGTATAAACAGGGGAGTAGAAAACACTGAAGCTTTCTTT. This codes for CASSYGINRGVENTEAFF.

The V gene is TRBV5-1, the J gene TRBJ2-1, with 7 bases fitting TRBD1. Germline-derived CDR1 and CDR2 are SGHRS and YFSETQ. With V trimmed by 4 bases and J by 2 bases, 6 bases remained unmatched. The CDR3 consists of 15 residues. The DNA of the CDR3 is TGCGCCAGCAGCCCAGACGGGACAGCCTACAATGAGCAGTTCTTC. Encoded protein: CASSPDGTAYNEQFF. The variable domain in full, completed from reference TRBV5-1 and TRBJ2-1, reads KAGVTQTPRYLIKTRGQQVTLSCSPISGHRSVSWYQQTPGQGLQFLFEYFSETQRNKGNFPGRFSGRQFSNSRSEMNVSTLELGDSALYLCASSPDGTAYNEQFFGPGTRLTVL.

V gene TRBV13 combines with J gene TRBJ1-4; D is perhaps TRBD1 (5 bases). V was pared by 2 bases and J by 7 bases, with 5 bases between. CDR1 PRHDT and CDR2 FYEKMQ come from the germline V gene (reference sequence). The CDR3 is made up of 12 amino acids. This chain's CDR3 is CASSLQGEKLFF. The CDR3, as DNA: TGTGCCAGCAGCTTACAGGGTGAAAAACTGTTTTTT. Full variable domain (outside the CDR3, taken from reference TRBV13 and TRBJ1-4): AAGVIQSPRHLIKEKRETATLKCYPIPRHDTVYWYQQGPGQDPQFLISFYEKMQSDKGSIPDRFSAQQFSDYHSELNMSSLELGDSALYFCASSLQGEKLFFGSGTQLSVL.

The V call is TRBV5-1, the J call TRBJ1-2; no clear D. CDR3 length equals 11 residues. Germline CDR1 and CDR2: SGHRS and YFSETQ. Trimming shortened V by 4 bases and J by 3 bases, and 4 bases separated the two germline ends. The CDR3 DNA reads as TGCGCCAGCAGCGACGACTATGGCTACACCTTC. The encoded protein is CASSDDYGYTF.

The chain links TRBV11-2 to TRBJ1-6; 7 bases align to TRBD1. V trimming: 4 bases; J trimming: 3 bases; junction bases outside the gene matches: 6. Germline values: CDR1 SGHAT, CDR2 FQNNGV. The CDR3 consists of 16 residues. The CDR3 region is CASSSQGYGYNSPLHF. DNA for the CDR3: TGTGCCAGCAGCTCACAGGGGTACGGCTATAATTCACCCCTCCACTTT.

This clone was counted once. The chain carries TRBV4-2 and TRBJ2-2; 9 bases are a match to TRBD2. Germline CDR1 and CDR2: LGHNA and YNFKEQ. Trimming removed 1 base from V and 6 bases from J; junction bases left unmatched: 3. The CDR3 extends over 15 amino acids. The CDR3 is CASSQAAGGAGELFF. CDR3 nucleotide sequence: TGTGCCAGCAGCCAAGCCGCGGGGGGGGCCGGGGAGCTGTTTTTT.

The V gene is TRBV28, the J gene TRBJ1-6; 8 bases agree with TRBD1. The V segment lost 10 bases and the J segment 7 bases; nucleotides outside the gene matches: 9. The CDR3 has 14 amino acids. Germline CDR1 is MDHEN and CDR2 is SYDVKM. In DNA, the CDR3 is TGTGCCACCCCCTCAGGGGGCTCGAATTCACCCCTCCACTTT. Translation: CATPSGGSNSPLHF.

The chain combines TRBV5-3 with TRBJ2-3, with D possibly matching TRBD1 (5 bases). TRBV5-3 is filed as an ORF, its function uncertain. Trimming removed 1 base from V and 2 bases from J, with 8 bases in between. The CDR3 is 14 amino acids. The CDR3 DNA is TGTGCCAGAAGCTTGACAGGCTCCACAGATACGCAGTATTTT. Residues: CARSLTGSTDTQYF.

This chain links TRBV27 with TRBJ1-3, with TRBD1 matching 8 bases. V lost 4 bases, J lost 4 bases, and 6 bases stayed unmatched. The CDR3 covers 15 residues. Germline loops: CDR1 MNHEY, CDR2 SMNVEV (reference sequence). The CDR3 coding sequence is TGTGCCAGCAGTTCCCACCGGGACAGGGGAAACACCATATATTTT. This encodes CASSSHRDRGNTIYF.

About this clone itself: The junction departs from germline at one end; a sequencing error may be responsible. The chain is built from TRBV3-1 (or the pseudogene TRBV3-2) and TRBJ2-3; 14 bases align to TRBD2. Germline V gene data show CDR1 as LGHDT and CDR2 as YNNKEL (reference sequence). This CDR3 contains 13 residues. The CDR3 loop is CASSQTGTSGGTF. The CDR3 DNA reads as TGTGCCAGCAGCCAGACCGGGACTAGCGGGGGTACTTTT.

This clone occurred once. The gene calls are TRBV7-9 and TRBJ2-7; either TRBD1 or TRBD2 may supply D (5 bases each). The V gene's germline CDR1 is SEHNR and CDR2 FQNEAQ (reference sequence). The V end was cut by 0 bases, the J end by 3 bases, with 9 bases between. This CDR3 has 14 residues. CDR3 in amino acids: CASSLAGAGYEQYF. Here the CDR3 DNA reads TGTGCCAGCAGCTTAGCAGGGGCGGGCTACGAGCAGTACTTC.

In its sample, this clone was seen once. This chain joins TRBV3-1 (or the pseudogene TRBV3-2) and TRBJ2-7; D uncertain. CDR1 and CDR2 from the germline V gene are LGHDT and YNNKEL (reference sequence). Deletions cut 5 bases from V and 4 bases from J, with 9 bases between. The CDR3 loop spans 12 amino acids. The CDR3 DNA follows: TGTGCCAGCAGCGAGACAATTTACGAGCAGTACTTC. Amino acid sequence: CASSETIYEQYF.